The clone carrying this TCR beta chain was seen a handful of times. What it binds is not known. Sequenced material consisted of expressed TCRB transcripts (all of the isolated RNA was reverse transcribed). The assay was immunoSEQ multiplex PCR, and TCRdb's table has in-frame clones only and misses some. This table holds about 660,000 clones, 11% to 15% found once. In germline, CDR1 is GTSNPN, CDR2 SVGIG (reference sequence). Trimming took off 2 bases at V and 2 bases at J, with 13 bases between the two ends. The CDR3 runs to 15 residues. The data originate from a study of beta chain features in type 1 diabetes. Study in general: Healthy donors resembled patients in age, gender and cell yields. Notes on the study in general: All four CD4+ subsets from Type 1 diabetes patients carried moderately but significantly shorter TCRB CDR3s. For cells with high TCR expression, cDNA sequencing could yield over-representation.

On average, the one heparinised blood draw given by each donor was roughly 100 mL. Purity exceeding 95% was reached by all sorted populations. V gene TRBV30 combines with J gene TRBJ1-5; possible D gene TRBD1, 6 bases. The clonotype originates from a man younger than 35 with type 1 diabetes. Input material: naive CD4+ T cells from blood. Written as DNA, the CDR3 is TGTGCCTGGAGTCTCCCAGGGGCCGGCAATCAGCCCCAGCATTTT. Translated: CAWSLPGAGNQPQHF. The whole variable domain, remainder taken from reference TRBV30 and TRBJ1-5, is SQTIHQWPATLVQPVGSPLSLECTVEGTSNPNLYWYRQAAGRGLQLLFYSVGIGQISSEVPQNLSASRPQDRQFILSSKKLLLSDSGFYLCAWSLPGAGNQPQHFGDGTRLSIL.